This entry lists 23 T cell receptor beta chains sequenced from one sample in a study of T cell changes during pregnancy in multiple sclerosis. Data came from immunoSEQ multiplex PCR; TCRdb stores just in-frame clones and leaves some out. The data show around 15,000 clones, with approximately 84% seen just once and around 17% held by the top ten. The sample was CD8+ T cells from peripheral blood mononuclear cells, taken in the third trimester of pregnancy. These TCRs come from a female donor in good health, enrolled as a control in a pregnancy study.

The chain links TRBV9 to TRBJ1-2; possibly TRBD1 for D (5 bases). The ends were cut back, 8 bases at V and 6 bases at J, with 17 bases in the middle. CDR3 size: 13 residues. Germline CDR1 SGDLS, CDR2 YYNGEE. The CDR3 DNA is TGTGCCAGTGGTAGCGGGGGGTCGGATGGCTACACCTTC. The encoded protein is CASGSGGSDGYTF.

J is TRBJ1-4 and V is TRBV5-4; the match to TRBD1 covers 9 bases. CDR1 is SGHNT, CDR2 YYREEE, per germline (reference sequence). This CDR3 is built from 17 residues. V dropped 4 bases and J dropped 7; count of bases not matched to a gene: 14. The CDR3 bases are TGTGCCAGCAGCAACCGGGACAGGGCAGAACGGGGTGAAAAACTGTTTTTT. Amino acids: CASSNRDRAERGEKLFF.

Remarks on this clone: At one boundary the junction diverges from the germline segment, which might be a read error. The CDR3 is CASSEPRDMTSWVGF. The CDR3 region has the DNA TGTGCCAGCAGTGAGCCCCGGGACATGACCTCTTGGGTGGGGTTC. The chain uses TRBV6-1 and TRBJ2-7; weak D call: TRBD1 (6 bases). Looked up from germline, CDR1 is MNHNS and CDR2 is SASEGT. The CDR3 is 15 residues long.

This rearrangement joins TRBV6-6 to TRBJ2-1; D is perhaps TRBD1 (6 bases). Germline V gives CDR1 MNHNY, CDR2 SVGAGI (reference sequence). CDR3 length: 14 amino acids. V was pared by 4 bases and J by 8 bases, with 15 bases between. The CDR3 DNA is TGTGCCAGCAGTTCACGGGACATTCGCGATGAGCAGTTCTTC. It codes for CASSSRDIRDEQFF.

The table lists this clone with a count of one. V is TRBV9 and J is TRBJ1-3; 9 bases are shared with TRBD1. V lost 2 bases to trimming and J lost 5 bases; unmatched junction nucleotides: 11. Germline V CDR1 and CDR2: SGDLS, YYNGEE. The length of the CDR3 is 17 residues. CDR3 amino acids: CASSVSRGGQGRNTIYF. CDR3 nucleotides: TGTGCCAGCAGCGTGTCGAGGGGAGGACAGGGGAGAAACACCATATATTTT.

The genes are TRBV4-3 and TRBJ1-4, with D hard to call. The germline V and J ends were trimmed by 5 bases and 3 bases, with 10 bases remaining between them. CDR3 length equals 14 residues. CDR1 LGHNA and CDR2 YSLEER come from the germline V gene. This CDR3 reads CASSSDDSNEKLFF. CDR3 in DNA: TGCGCCAGCAGCTCTGATGACTCTAATGAAAAACTGTTTTTT.

The chain is built from TRBV7-6 and TRBJ2-7; the D is unclear. The CDR3 contains 14 residues. Trimming stripped 5 bases from V and 1 base from J, with 12 bases between. Germline values: CDR1 SGHVS, CDR2 FNYEAQ. The CDR3 here is CASSLRSESYEQYF. CDR3 coding DNA: TGTGCCAGCAGCCTCCGCTCCGAGTCCTACGAGCAGTACTTC.

As regards this clone: One end of the junction does not line up with germline, which may come from a read error. The chain uses TRBV2 and TRBJ2-7, with a tentative D call TRBD1 (6 bases). CDR1 and CDR2 from the germline V gene are SNHLY and FYNNEI. This CDR3 is built from 13 residues. The CDR3 nucleotides read TGTGCCGGCAGGGACACCCAACCTTACGAGCAGTACTTC. The encoded protein is CAGRDTQPYEQYF.

The chain links TRBV13 to TRBJ2-1; 11 nucleotides line up with TRBD2. Trimming cost V 0 bases and J 7 bases; bases outside gene matches: 2. Germline CDR1 PRHDT, CDR2 FYEKMQ (reference sequence). This CDR3 contains 15 residues. The chain's CDR3 is CASSLGASGRNEQFF. In DNA form, the CDR3 reads TGTGCCAGCAGCTTAGGGGCTAGCGGGAGGAATGAGCAGTTCTTC.

This chain links TRBV9 with TRBJ1-5; D gene uncertain. The CDR3 is made up of 14 amino acids. The V end was cut by 0 bases, the J end by 4 bases, with 8 bases between. Germline lookup yields CDR1 SGDLS and CDR2 YYNGEE. The CDR3 spells CASSVGGSNQPQHF. The CDR3 DNA sequence: TGTGCCAGCAGCGTAGGCGGGTCAAATCAGCCCCAGCATTTT.

This chain links TRBV4-1 with TRBJ1-2; D is perhaps TRBD1 (5 bases). This CDR3 has 15 amino acids. The germline CDR1 and CDR2 sequences are MGHRA and YSYEKL. Trimming removed 0 bases from V and 8 bases from J, with 16 bases in between. The CDR3 protein is CASSQDPQGNMGYTF. The CDR3 nucleotides are TGCGCCAGCAGCCAAGATCCCCAGGGCAATATGGGCTACACCTTC.

The CDR3 region has the DNA TGCGCCAGCAGCCTAAGAAGGACGGGGAGGCCTCCCTACGAGCAGTACTTC. Amino acid sequence: CASSLRRTGRPPYEQYF. V is TRBV4-1 and J is TRBJ2-7, with a possible D match to TRBD2 (6 bases). V was cut by 4 bases and J by 2 bases, with 21 bases left in between. The germline V gene encodes CDR1 MGHRA and CDR2 YSYEKL. The CDR3 spans 17 residues.

This chain uses TRBV27 with TRBJ2-1; D is uncertain. In germline, CDR1 is MNHEY, CDR2 SMNVEV (reference sequence). Trimming left V 7 bases short and J 8 bases short, with 18 bases between. The CDR3 contains 14 residues. The CDR3 loop reads CASTIQFPFDEQFF. The CDR3 region has the DNA TGTGCCAGCACCATCCAGTTCCCATTCGATGAGCAGTTCTTC.

The gene calls are TRBV19 and TRBJ1-2; D remains unclear. Looked up from germline, CDR1 is LNHDA and CDR2 is SQIVND (reference sequence). The V end was cut by 8 bases, the J end by 2 bases, with 15 bases between. This CDR3 is built from 14 residues. CDR3: CASQKNTLNYGYTF. In nucleotides, the CDR3 is TGTGCCAGTCAAAAAAACACACTAAACTATGGCTACACCTTC. The full variable domain, rest sourced from reference TRBV19 and TRBJ1-2, is DGGITQSPKYLFRKEGQNVTLSCEQNLNHDAMYWYRQDPGQGLRLIYYSQIVNDFQKGDIAEGYSVSREKKESFPLTVTSAQKNPTAFYLCASQKNTLNYGYTFGSGTRLTVV.

This clone is medium-sized. The chain is built from TRBV6-4 and TRBJ2-3; 11 bases line up with TRBD2. The germline V gene has CDR1 MRHNA and CDR2 SNTAGT. This CDR3 region has 15 residues. V shed 5 bases, J shed 4 bases, and the junction held 5 bases outside the gene matches. CDR3 sequence reads: CASSSTSGAADTQYF. The CDR3 nucleotides read TGTGCCAGCAGTTCGACTAGCGGGGCTGCAGATACGCAGTATTTT.

The V call is TRBV5-5, the J call TRBJ2-5; D is perhaps TRBD2 (5 bases). CDR3 length equals 13 residues. Germline lookup yields CDR1 SGHKS and CDR2 YYEKEE (reference sequence). Trimming pared 0 bases from V and 5 bases from J, leaving 8 bases between. The CDR3, as DNA: TGTGCCAGCAGCTTGGAAAAGCGGGAGACCCAGTACTTC. Translating it yields CASSLEKRETQYF.

This chain connects TRBV9 to TRBJ2-6; 10 nucleotides align to TRBD1. Germline values: CDR1 SGDLS, CDR2 YYNGEE. The CDR3 totals 21 residues. The trim removed 4 bases at V and 2 bases at J, leaving 18 bases unmatched. The chain's CDR3 is CASSYRGPRDRGRAGANVLTF. As DNA, the CDR3 is TGTGCCAGCAGCTATAGGGGACCGAGGGACAGGGGACGGGCTGGGGCCAACGTCCTGACTTTC.

This clone was seen a single time. This chain connects TRBV7-2 to TRBJ2-7, with 11 bases matching TRBD2. This CDR3 is built from 19 residues. Trimming took 1 base from V and 3 from J; bases not matched to a gene: 14. Germline CDR1 is SGHTA and CDR2 is FQGNSA. CDR3 in DNA: TGTGCCAGCAGCTTAGTAGTAGCCCATGCGGGACTAGCGGACTACGAGCAGTACTTC. Translating gives CASSLVVAHAGLADYEQYF.

This rearrangement joins TRBV30 to TRBJ2-1, with D tentatively TRBD2 (6 bases). Trimming removed 0 bases from V and 8 bases from J, with 17 bases in between. Germline CDR1 and CDR2: GTSNPN and SVGIG (reference sequence). The CDR3 has 15 amino acids. CDR3 sequence (DNA): TGTGCCTGGAGTGTAATCTCGGGAGTGGGTGATGAGCAGTTCTTC. This encodes CAWSVISGVGDEQFF.

This chain joins TRBV6-5 and TRBJ1-2; 7 positions match TRBD1. V lost 6 bases and J lost 3; bases outside the gene matches: 7. The CDR3 contains 14 residues. CDR1 and CDR2 (germline): MNHEY, SVGAGI. CDR3 protein: CASRPSGTDYGYTF. The CDR3 DNA sequence: TGTGCCAGCAGGCCCTCCGGGACAGACTATGGCTACACCTTC.

This clone was seen only a few times. V usage is TRBV7-9 and J usage is TRBJ2-7; TRBD2 matches 7 bases. The CDR3 sequence is 14 residues long. The trim removed 1 base at V and 6 bases at J, leaving 6 bases unmatched. Per the germline V gene, CDR1 is SEHNR and CDR2 is FQNEAQ (reference sequence). The CDR3 protein is CASSLGSSGGEQYF. As DNA, the CDR3 is TGTGCCAGCAGCTTAGGATCTAGCGGTGGCGAGCAGTACTTC. The complete variable domain, with remaining parts taken from reference TRBV7-9 and TRBJ2-7, reads DTGVSQNPRHKITKRGQNVTFRCDPISEHNRLYWYRQTLGQGPEFLTYFQNEAQLEKSRLLSDRFSAERPKGSFSTLEIQRTEQGDSAMYLCASSLGSSGGEQYFGPGTRLTVT.

The V and J genes are TRBV2 and TRBJ2-7, with 10 bases that match TRBD1. V trimming: 6 bases; J trimming: 5 bases; junction bases outside the gene matches: 10. In germline, CDR1 is SNHLY, CDR2 FYNNEI. The CDR3 has 15 residues. The CDR3 nucleotides are TGTGCCAGCAGGGGACAGGGGATTATGGGGGACGAGCAGTACTTC. This gives the protein CASRGQGIMGDEQYF. Complete variable domain (other parts from reference TRBV2 and TRBJ2-7): EPEVTQTPSHQVTQMGQEVILRCVPISNHLYFYWYRQILGQKVEFLVSFYNNEISEKSEIFDDQFSVERPDGSNFTLKIRSTKLEDSAMYFCASRGQGIMGDEQYFGPGTRLTVT.

The CDR3 is CASSYGRPGAEAFF. The CDR3 DNA reads as TGTGCCAGCAGTTATGGCAGGCCCGGGGCTGAAGCTTTCTTT. The chain joins TRBV6-5 to TRBJ1-1; D gene unclear. Germline V gives CDR1 MNHEY, CDR2 SVGAGI. CDR3 length equals 14 residues. The ends were cut back, 3 bases at V and 6 bases at J, with 14 bases in the middle.